This entry lists 10 T cell receptor beta chains sequenced from one sample in a study of control samples from healthy donors and cancer patients. Assay: immunoSEQ multiplex PCR; the TCRdb copy retains only in-frame clones and omits some. The table includes fewer than 200,000 clones, 85% to 90% detected once. The sample taken for sequencing was blood. These receptors were obtained from a young man in good health.

CDR3 bases: TGTGCCAGCAGTGAACGACGGGACATATCACCCCTCCACTTT. This codes for CASSERRDISPLHF. The rearrangement uses TRBV2 and TRBJ1-6; D is perhaps TRBD1 (6 bases). This CDR3 contains 14 residues. Trimming stripped 2 bases from V and 10 bases from J, with 12 bases between. Germline CDR1 SNHLY, CDR2 FYNNEI. Variable domain in full (rest from reference TRBV2 and TRBJ1-6): EPEVTQTPSHQVTQMGQEVILRCVPISNHLYFYWYRQILGQKVEFLVSFYNNEISEKSEIFDDQFSVERPDGSNFTLKIRSTKLEDSAMYFCASSERRDISPLHFGNGTRLTVT.

V and J are TRBV28 and TRBJ1-2; the match to TRBD1 covers 9 bases. Losses at the gene ends were 0 bases for V and 8 bases for J; bases not matched to a gene: 4. Germline V gives CDR1 MDHEN, CDR2 SYDVKM. CDR3 length: 14 residues. CDR3 residues: CASSLWDRGNGYTF. The CDR3 DNA sequence: TGTGCCAGCAGTTTATGGGACAGGGGAAACGGCTACACCTTC.

The chain employs TRBV18 and TRBJ1-2, with no clear D. Trimming took off 2 bases at V and 1 base at J, with 11 bases between the two ends. CDR1 and CDR2 from the germline V gene are KGHSH and LQKENI. There are 15 residues in the CDR3. This CDR3 reads CASSPGGGSNYGYTF. CDR3 nucleotide sequence: TGTGCCAGCTCACCAGGAGGAGGAAGTAACTATGGCTACACCTTC.

J is TRBJ1-5 and V is TRBV28, with a weak D call TRBD1 (6 bases). The germline V gene has CDR1 MDHEN and CDR2 SYDVKM. This CDR3 region has 15 residues. Trimming shortened V by 5 bases and J by 6 bases, and 17 bases separated the two germline ends. The CDR3 loop is CASSTPQGKGQPQHF. The CDR3 nucleotides are TGTGCCAGCAGTACACCACAGGGAAAGGGTCAGCCCCAGCATTTT.

This clone was detected once. The rearrangement uses TRBV18 and TRBJ1-1; D call uncertain. Trimming shortened V by 5 bases and J by 0 bases, and 7 bases separated the two germline ends. Germline assignment: CDR1 KGHSH and CDR2 LQKENI. The CDR3 extends over 13 amino acids. The CDR3 DNA is TGTGCCAGCTCAGCTGATATGAACACTGAAGCTTTCTTT. The encoded protein is CASSADMNTEAFF.

This rearrangement joins TRBV7-8 to TRBJ1-3; the match to TRBD1 covers 8 bases. This CDR3 spans 16 amino acids. With 4 bases clipped from V and 7 bases from J, the junction kept 12 bases outside the gene matches. Germline CDR1 and CDR2: SGHVS and FQNEAQ. The CDR3 is CASSSTDRAVANTIYF. CDR3 nucleotide sequence: TGTGCCAGCAGCTCAACGGACAGGGCCGTTGCCAACACCATATATTTT.

V usage is TRBV2 and J usage is TRBJ2-7; 13 bases line up with TRBD2. V shed 8 bases, J shed 0 bases, and the junction held 7 bases outside the gene matches. Per the germline V gene, CDR1 is SNHLY and CDR2 is FYNNEI. The CDR3 has 16 residues. CDR3 sequence reads: CASLGLAGVPSYEQYF. For the CDR3, the DNA is TGTGCCAGCCTTGGACTAGCGGGAGTCCCCTCCTACGAGCAGTACTTC. Based on the CDR3 plus reference TRBV2 and TRBJ2-7, the full variable domain is EPEVTQTPSHQVTQMGQEVILRCVPISNHLYFYWYRQILGQKVEFLVSFYNNEISEKSEIFDDQFSVERPDGSNFTLKIRSTKLEDSAMYFCASLGLAGVPSYEQYFGPGTRLTVT.

The genes are TRBV6-5 and TRBJ2-7, with 9 bases lining up with TRBD1. The CDR3 has 15 amino acids. With 0 bases clipped from V and 4 bases from J, the junction kept 4 bases outside the gene matches. The V gene's germline CDR1 is MNHEY and CDR2 SVGAGI. CDR3 nucleotide sequence: TGTGCCAGCAGTTACTCAGGACAGGGGAAGTACGAGCAGTACTTC. Translated, it gives CASSYSGQGKYEQYF.

V and J are TRBV6-1 and TRBJ2-7; TRBD2 is a possible D gene (6 bases). CDR3 size: 14 residues. Germline V CDR1 and CDR2: MNHNS, SASEGT. V was clipped by 3 bases and J by 1 base, with 10 bases between them. CDR3 nucleotide sequence: TGTGCCAGCAGTGAGCCAGGGACTTCCTACGAGCAGTACTTC. This codes for CASSEPGTSYEQYF.

The gene calls are TRBV5-1 and TRBJ2-2, with TRBD1 matching over 8 bases. Trimming removed 3 bases from V and 6 bases from J; junction bases left unmatched: 10. CDR1 SGHRS and CDR2 YFSETQ come from the germline V gene. This CDR3 is 16 amino acids long. The CDR3 reads CASSSWTGKGAGELFF. The DNA of the CDR3 is TGCGCCAGCAGCTCCTGGACAGGGAAGGGAGCCGGGGAGCTGTTTTTT.